The 20 T cell receptor beta chains below were found in one sample sequenced in a study of blood T cells in healthy people across ages. Using a J-beta primer mix together with a sample-barcoded 5' primer, a second PCR was run for about 7 to 12 cycles. TCRdb independently ran MiXCR on the 5' RACE reads; one entry per CDR3 protein. The sample shows around 750,000 distinct CDR3 sequences, roughly 50% of them seen only once. Sequencing used blood. These receptors all stem from a man older than 75 in good health.

The chain couples TRBV5-1 to TRBJ1-2; D possibly corresponds to TRBD1 (5 bases). V was trimmed by 4 bases and J by 4 bases, leaving 20 bases between them. The CDR3 runs to 16 residues. Germline CDR1 SGHRS, CDR2 YFSETQ. In DNA, the CDR3 is TGCGCCAGCAGCGATGGAGACCCCTTAGACAGCTATGGCTACACCTTC. Translated, it gives CASSDGDPLDSYGYTF.

This clonotype has a handful of counts. V gene TRBV29-1 combines with J gene TRBJ2-7; the match to TRBD2 covers 9 bases. The length of the CDR3 is 14 residues. The V and J ends lost 5 bases and 3 bases, in that order; junction bases with no gene match: 8. CDR1 and CDR2 from the germline V gene are SQVTM and ANQGSEA. As DNA, the CDR3 is TGCAGCGTTACCGGGCTAGCGGGAAACTACGAGCAGTACTTC. It codes for CSVTGLAGNYEQYF.

The chain recombines TRBV13 with TRBJ2-3, with D perhaps given as TRBD1 or TRBD2 (6 bases each). Trimming cost V 5 bases and J 7 bases, with 28 bases left between them. Germline V gene data show CDR1 as PRHDT and CDR2 as FYEKMQ (reference sequence). The CDR3 runs to 18 residues. The CDR3 loop is CASSLALGVGAGWHTQYF. The DNA of the CDR3 is TGTGCCAGCAGCCTAGCGCTGGGAGTGGGGGCCGGTTGGCATACGCAGTATTTT. The complete variable domain, with remaining parts taken from reference TRBV13 and TRBJ2-3, reads AAGVIQSPRHLIKEKRETATLKCYPIPRHDTVYWYQQGPGQDPQFLISFYEKMQSDKGSIPDRFSAQQFSDYHSELNMSSLELGDSALYFCASSLALGVGAGWHTQYFGPGTRLTVL.

As regards this clonotype: Possible read error: a much larger clone is one base away. The chain has TRBV6-1 and TRBJ2-7; D not certain. There are 12 residues in the CDR3. CDR1 and CDR2 (germline): MNHNS, SASEGT. Trimming took 6 bases from V and 0 from J, leaving 6 bases between them. CDR3 DNA: TGTGCCAGCAGGGCTAGCTCCTACGAGCAGTACTTC. It encodes CASRASSYEQYF.

A few counts support this clonotype. The rearrangement links TRBV28 to TRBJ1-6, with 8 positions matching TRBD1. Germline CDR1 is MDHEN and CDR2 is SYDVKM. The CDR3 is 16 residues long. J lost 7 bases, V lost 3 bases, and 8 bases had no gene match. Written as DNA, the CDR3 is TGTGCCAGCAGTTTGCTTCAGGGACAGGAGAATTCACCCCTCCACTTT. It yields the protein CASSLLQGQENSPLHF.

This sequence joins TRBV12-3 or TRBV12-4 and TRBJ2-3; TRBD1 is a possible D gene (5 bases). V dropped 2 bases and J dropped 3 bases, with 12 bases sitting between them. There are 15 residues in the CDR3. Here the CDR3 reads CASSLTGHGTDTQYF. As DNA, the CDR3 is TGTGCCAGCAGTTTAACAGGCCATGGAACAGATACGCAGTATTTT.

This clonotype was counted a few times. The chain links TRBV6-2 or TRBV6-3 to TRBJ2-7; 10 positions agree with TRBD2. CDR3 length equals 15 residues. With V trimmed by 5 bases and J by 3 bases, 7 bases remained unmatched. The V gene's germline CDR1 is MNHEY and CDR2 SVGEGT. CDR3 in DNA: TGTGCCAGCAGTCGTCCTAGCGGGAGTAACTACGAGCAGTACTTC. This sequence encodes CASSRPSGSNYEQYF.

On this clonotype itself: Being one base from a much bigger clone, this may be a read error. In DNA, the CDR3 is TGTGCCAGCAGTCGACAGGGTCACTACGAGCAGTACTTC. Its translation is CASSRQGHYEQYF. The V gene is TRBV25-1, the J gene TRBJ2-7, with 7 positions matching TRBD1. CDR1 is MGHDK, CDR2 SYGVNS, per germline. CDR3 length: 13 residues. V lost 5 bases and J lost 3; bases outside the gene matches: 4.

This clonotype was seen only once. An end of the junction does not agree with germline; a read error may underlie this. V gene TRBV12-3 or TRBV12-4 combines with J gene TRBJ2-7; 10 nucleotides line up with TRBD1. The J call may be in error: the DNA end matches TRBJ2-5 better. The CDR3 runs 15 residues. As DNA, the CDR3 is TGTGCCAGCAGTGCCGGGACAGGGGTTCAAGCGACCCAGTACTTC. Encoded protein: CASSAGTGVQATQYF.

This clonotype appeared a few times. The chain carries TRBV9 and TRBJ2-5, with D possibly being TRBD2 (5 bases). V shed 7 bases and J shed 3 bases, with 7 bases lying between them. The CDR3 length is 11 residues. Per germline, CDR1 SGDLS and CDR2 YYNGEE. The CDR3 coding sequence is TGTGCCAGCGGGCGGGAAGAGACCCAGTACTTC. Its translation is CASGREETQYF.

The sample holds a few counts of this clonotype. The genes are TRBV6-5 and TRBJ1-2; 10 bases align to TRBD1. In germline, CDR1 is MNHEY, CDR2 SVGAGI. V gave up 0 bases and J gave up 10 bases; unmatched junction bases: 2. The CDR3 totals 13 residues. CDR3 protein: CASSYSTGGDYTF. CDR3 coding DNA: TGTGCCAGCAGTTACTCGACAGGGGGCGACTACACCTTC.

This chain links TRBV20-1 with TRBJ1-5, with 7 bases identical to TRBD1. Germline V gene sequence: CDR1 DFQATT, CDR2 SNEGSKA (reference sequence). The CDR3 runs 15 residues. J lost 0 bases, V lost 5 bases, and 7 bases had no gene match. The CDR3 DNA follows: TGCAGTGCTCTCGACAGGGTTTATAGCAATCAGCCCCAGCATTTT. Translation: CSALDRVYSNQPQHF.

The rearrangement uses TRBV5-6 and TRBJ2-1; the D is unclear. This CDR3 has 16 amino acids. V lost 2 bases to trimming and J lost 0 bases, with 12 bases between them. Germline V gene lookup returns CDR1 SGHDT and CDR2 YYEEEE. CDR3 region: CASSLRVARSYNEQFF. For the CDR3, the DNA is TGTGCCAGCAGCTTAAGGGTAGCACGCTCCTACAATGAGCAGTTCTTC.

This clonotype was seen more than once but under ten times. The gene calls are TRBV7-2 and TRBJ2-7; D call uncertain. Germline loops: CDR1 SGHTA, CDR2 FQGNSA. V gave up 2 bases and J gave up 3 bases, with 5 bases separating them. This CDR3 spans 12 amino acids. The CDR3 sequence is CASSLIIYEQYF. CDR3 sequence (DNA): TGTGCCAGCAGCTTAATAATCTACGAGCAGTACTTC.

This clonotype was observed a few times. The chain carries TRBV5-1 and TRBJ2-1, with D maybe TRBD2 (6 bases). Germline CDR1 reads SGHRS; CDR2 reads YFSETQ. The CDR3 is 14 residues long. The V gene lost 4 bases and the J gene lost 3 bases, with 11 bases spanning the gap. The CDR3 here is CASSERRGYNEQFF. CDR3 bases: TGCGCCAGCAGCGAGCGGAGGGGCTACAATGAGCAGTTCTTC. The variable domain in full, with the rest retrieved from reference TRBV5-1 and TRBJ2-1, is KAGVTQTPRYLIKTRGQQVTLSCSPISGHRSVSWYQQTPGQGLQFLFEYFSETQRNKGNFPGRFSGRQFSNSRSEMNVSTLELGDSALYLCASSERRGYNEQFFGPGTRLTVL.

The rearrangement joins TRBV3-1 to TRBJ2-1, with D possibly being TRBD2 (5 bases). There are 18 residues in the CDR3. Trimming shortened V by 2 bases and J by 6 bases, and 23 bases separated the two germline ends. Per the germline V gene, CDR1 is LGHDT and CDR2 is YNNKEL (reference sequence). CDR3 residues: CASSQIWLGRLLFNEQFF. In DNA, the CDR3 is TGTGCCAGCAGCCAAATTTGGCTGGGGAGACTGTTGTTCAATGAGCAGTTCTTC.

This clonotype was observed a few times. This chain uses TRBV27 with TRBJ1-1, with D unclear. Germline V gene sequence: CDR1 MNHEY, CDR2 SMNVEV (reference sequence). The CDR3 has 13 residues. V was pared by 9 bases and J by 1 base, with 12 bases between. The CDR3 coding sequence is TGTGCCAGTATGAGGTTGGGGAACACTGAAGCTTTCTTT. This gives the protein CASMRLGNTEAFF.

Only a few counts were recorded for this clonotype. V gene TRBV7-6 combines with J gene TRBJ1-4; TRBD1 aligns across 7 bases. After removal of 0 bases from V and 5 bases from J, the junction contained 3 bases not matched to a gene. This CDR3 comprises 15 residues. CDR1 is SGHVS and CDR2 is FNYEAQ in the germline V gene. This chain's CDR3 is CASSLAQGRNEKLFF. The CDR3 nucleotides read TGTGCCAGCAGCTTAGCACAGGGGAGGAATGAAAAACTGTTTTTT.

This clonotype occurred a few times. J is TRBJ1-5 and V is TRBV16; 7 positions agree with TRBD1. The germline V gene encodes CDR1 KGHSY and CDR2 FQNENV. This CDR3 spans 13 amino acids. The V gene end was trimmed by 6 bases and the J gene end by 2 bases; junction bases not matched to a gene: 1. The DNA for the CDR3 is TGTGCCAGCAGAGGGACAGGCAATCAGCCCCAGCATTTT. It yields the protein CASRGTGNQPQHF.

The rearrangement links TRBV6-1 to TRBJ2-7, with D possibly matching TRBD1 (6 bases). V was cut by 7 bases and J by 4 bases, with 11 bases left in between. From germline, CDR1 is MNHNS and CDR2 SASEGT. This CDR3 spans 12 amino acids. The CDR3 bases are TGTGCCAGCACGCAGGGGAAGTACGAGCAGTACTTC. Residues: CASTQGKYEQYF.